Listed here are 28 T cell receptor beta chains from one sample, sequenced in a study of blood T cell repertoires in COVID-19. Measured with immunoSEQ multiplex PCR; TCRdb has only the in-frame clones, and not every one. The sample lists roughly 340,000 clones, roughly 86% occurring once. The sequencing input was PBMCs or T cells enriched from blood (not recorded which). Every receptor here comes from a man between 35 and 55 years old in a cohort exposed to, infected with or recovered from COVID-19 (not recorded which).

The chain has TRBV2 and TRBJ1-5, with 9 bases lining up with TRBD1. V lost 7 bases and J lost 4; bases outside the gene matches: 8. Germline CDR1 and CDR2: SNHLY and FYNNEI. The CDR3 sequence is 15 residues long. CDR3 nucleotides: TGTGCCAGCAATGTACAGGGGGCAAATAATCAGCCCCAGCATTTT. Its translation: CASNVQGANNQPQHF.

The rearrangement uses TRBV2 and TRBJ2-7, with TRBD2 matching over 12 bases. Germline values: CDR1 SNHLY, CDR2 FYNNEI. After removal of 6 bases from V and 6 bases from J, the junction contained 9 bases not matched to a gene. The CDR3 totals 15 residues. CDR3: CASRVTSGSAGEQYF. The CDR3 nucleotides read TGTGCCAGCAGGGTGACTAGCGGGAGTGCGGGCGAGCAGTACTTC.

The genes are TRBV4-1 and TRBJ1-3, with a weak D call TRBD1 (6 bases). The V gene lost 4 bases and the J gene lost 2 bases, with 15 bases spanning the gap. The germline V gene encodes CDR1 MGHRA and CDR2 YSYEKL. This CDR3 has 16 amino acids. The CDR3 nucleotides are TGCGCCAGCAGCCTCCGTCCAACAGGGCCTGGAAACACCATATATTTT. Translated: CASSLRPTGPGNTIYF.

The V gene is TRBV5-1, the J gene TRBJ2-5, with a possible D match to TRBD1 (5 bases). Trimming cost V 6 bases and J 5 bases, with 23 bases left between them. CDR3 length: 16 residues. Germline V gives CDR1 SGHRS, CDR2 YFSETQ. In nucleotides, the CDR3 is TGCGCCAGCACTCCTTCATTGGGTCATAAGGGGGAGACCCAGTACTTC. Protein: CASTPSLGHKGETQYF.

The V and J genes are TRBV7-3 and TRBJ2-1; TRBD2 is a possible D gene (5 bases). This CDR3 has 16 amino acids. Trimming removed 5 bases at V and 1 base at J, with 15 bases between. From germline, CDR1 is SGHTA and CDR2 FQGTGA. CDR3 nucleotides: TGTGCCAGCAGCGCCCTGGGGAGCACGTCCTACAATGAGCAGTTCTTC. Residues: CASSALGSTSYNEQFF. The full variable domain, completed using reference TRBV7-3 and TRBJ2-1, is GAGVSQTPSNKVTEKGKYVELRCDPISGHTALYWYRQSLGQGPEFLIYFQGTGAADDSGLPNDRFFAVRPEGSVSTLKIQRTERGDSAVYLCASSALGSTSYNEQFFGPGTRLTVL.

The rearrangement links TRBV9 to TRBJ2-7; TRBD1 matches at 8 bases. V was clipped by 0 bases and J by 3 bases; unmatched bases: 5. The CDR3 is 15 residues long. Germline assignment: CDR1 SGDLS and CDR2 YYNGEE. The CDR3: CASSVAIGQGYEQYF. CDR3 in DNA: TGTGCCAGCAGCGTAGCTATAGGACAGGGCTACGAGCAGTACTTC.

This clone was found a few times. V and J are TRBV30 and TRBJ2-7, with D maybe TRBD1 (5 bases). The CDR3 extends over 14 amino acids. The germline V gene has CDR1 GTSNPN and CDR2 SVGIG (reference sequence). V shed 4 bases and J shed 0 bases, with 13 bases lying between them. The CDR3 loop reads CAWNRPGLSYEQYF. DNA of the CDR3: TGTGCCTGGAATAGGCCAGGGCTCTCCTACGAGCAGTACTTC.

The V and J genes are TRBV12-5 and TRBJ2-7; 10 bases match TRBD2. V was clipped by 7 bases and J by 7 bases; unmatched bases: 16. The CDR3 has 16 amino acids. The germline V gene has CDR1 LGHNT and CDR2 FRNRAP. The CDR3 loop reads CASEPVLLAGGGEQYF. The DNA of the CDR3 is TGTGCTAGTGAGCCCGTCCTTTTAGCGGGAGGAGGAGAGCAGTACTTC.

The chain joins TRBV5-1 to TRBJ2-3, with D possibly matching TRBD2 (5 bases). This CDR3 region has 14 residues. Per the germline V gene, CDR1 is SGHRS and CDR2 is YFSETQ. With 4 bases removed from V and 0 bases from J, the gap between germline ends came to 9 bases. CDR3 sequence reads: CASSLRTSTDTQYF. Here the CDR3 DNA reads TGCGCCAGCAGCCTGCGGACTAGCACAGATACGCAGTATTTT.

A remark on this clone: Other nucleotide sequences in the sample specify the same CDR3. The chain couples TRBV11-3 to TRBJ2-1, with 7 bases that match TRBD2. The CDR3 runs 15 residues. The V gene end was trimmed by 1 base and the J gene end by 4 bases; junction bases not matched to a gene: 4. CDR1 SGHNT and CDR2 YENEEA come from the germline V gene. The CDR3 reads CASSLGTSVYNEQFF. The CDR3 DNA is TGTGCCAGCAGCTTAGGTACTAGCGTATACAATGAGCAGTTCTTC.

This chain links TRBV19 with TRBJ2-6; D unresolved. CDR3 size: 13 residues. Trimming pared 4 bases from V and 3 bases from J, leaving 4 bases between. Germline assignment: CDR1 LNHDA and CDR2 SQIVND (reference sequence). Here the CDR3 reads CASSKSGANVLTF. The CDR3 nucleotides are TGTGCCAGTAGTAAGAGTGGGGCCAACGTCCTGACTTTC.

This clone was seen more than once but under ten times. This chain uses TRBV11-1 with TRBJ2-5, with D possibly being TRBD2 (6 bases). The CDR3 contains 13 residues. The V end lost 5 bases, the J end lost 1 base, and 8 bases lay between the germline ends. Germline loops: CDR1 SGHAT, CDR2 FQDESV (reference sequence). The CDR3 here is CASSPGGQETQYF. The CDR3 DNA reads as TGTGCCAGCAGCCCCGGGGGCCAAGAGACCCAGTACTTC.

The V and J genes are TRBV25-1 and TRBJ2-7; the D gene is possibly TRBD2 (5 bases). Germline lookup yields CDR1 MGHDK and CDR2 SYGVNS. Trimming removed 2 bases at V and 0 bases at J, with 8 bases between. CDR3 length equals 14 residues. The CDR3 region is CASSEAGRSYEQYF. The CDR3 coding sequence is TGTGCCAGCAGTGAAGCGGGTCGCTCCTACGAGCAGTACTTC.

This rearrangement joins TRBV6-5 to TRBJ2-5, with D possibly matching TRBD2 (6 bases). Germline V gives CDR1 MNHEY, CDR2 SVGAGI. Deletions cut 7 bases from V and 5 bases from J, with 17 bases between. The CDR3 covers 14 residues. The DNA for the CDR3 is TGTGCCAGCAATAACTGGGACTTCGGGGAGACCCAGTACTTC. This translates into CASNNWDFGETQYF.

This rearrangement joins TRBV3-1 (or the pseudogene TRBV3-2) to TRBJ1-1, with TRBD1 matching over 7 bases. Per germline, CDR1 LGHDT and CDR2 YNNKEL (reference sequence). The CDR3 contains 14 residues. Unmatched junction bases numbered 6, after V lost 3 bases and J lost 5 bases. The CDR3 spells CASSHRGDTTEAFF. As DNA, the CDR3 is TGTGCCAGCAGCCACAGGGGGGATACAACTGAAGCTTTCTTT.

The chain is built from TRBV11-2 and TRBJ2-5; the D is unclear. Germline loops: CDR1 SGHAT, CDR2 FQNNGV. This CDR3 contains 14 residues. Trimming took off 1 base at V and 2 bases at J, with 8 bases between the two ends. The CDR3 here is CASSLGQDQETQYF. For the CDR3, the DNA is TGTGCCAGCAGCTTAGGGCAGGATCAAGAGACCCAGTACTTC. Variable domain in full (rest from reference TRBV11-2 and TRBJ2-5): EAGVAQSPRYKIIEKRQSVAFWCNPISGHATLYWYQQILGQGPKLLIQFQNNGVVDDSQLPKDRFSAERLKGVDSTLKIQPAKLEDSAVYLCASSLGQDQETQYFGPGTRLLVL.

CDR3 nucleotides: TGTGCCAGCAGTGACTCGGGACAGGCCCAAGAGACCCAGTACTTC. Translating gives CASSDSGQAQETQYF. The chain carries TRBV25-1 and TRBJ2-5; 8 bases are shared with TRBD1. V was pared by 3 bases and J by 1 base, with 4 bases of the junction left unmatched. The germline gives CDR1 MGHDK, CDR2 SYGVNS. This CDR3 region has 15 residues.

J is TRBJ1-1 and V is TRBV7-8; D is unresolved. Germline-derived CDR1 and CDR2 are SGHVS and FQNEAQ. Deletions cut 0 bases from V and 1 base from J, with 9 bases between. CDR3 length equals 15 residues. CDR3 sequence: CASSLASVTNTEAFF. The CDR3 DNA sequence: TGTGCCAGCAGCTTAGCCTCGGTTACGAACACTGAAGCTTTCTTT.

The chain couples TRBV2 to TRBJ1-6; 9 bases agree with TRBD1. Unmatched junction bases numbered 7, after V lost 7 bases and J lost 9 bases. Germline V CDR1 and CDR2: SNHLY, FYNNEI. The CDR3 has 14 amino acids. The CDR3 spells CASIGDRDGSPLHF. CDR3 coding DNA: TGTGCCAGCATCGGGGACAGGGACGGTTCACCCCTCCACTTT.

This sequence joins TRBV11-1 and TRBJ1-1; D gene ambiguous. Trimming stripped 3 bases from V and 1 base from J, with 12 bases between. Per germline, CDR1 SGHAT and CDR2 FQDESV (reference sequence). The CDR3 has 15 amino acids. The chain's CDR3 is CASSFYTGSNTEAFF. CDR3 nucleotides: TGTGCCAGCAGCTTTTACACGGGGTCGAACACTGAAGCTTTCTTT.

The chain carries TRBV5-1 and TRBJ1-2; D perhaps matches TRBD1 (5 bases). Trimming removed 3 bases at V and 4 bases at J, with 13 bases between. Per germline, CDR1 SGHRS and CDR2 YFSETQ. This CDR3 has 14 residues. The CDR3 DNA is TGCGCCAGCAGCTCGCAGGGAATTGGCTATGGCTACACCTTC. Protein sequence: CASSSQGIGYGYTF.

The V gene is TRBV11-2, the J gene TRBJ2-2; TRBD1 aligns across 7 bases. This CDR3 has 14 residues. CDR1 and CDR2 from the germline V gene are SGHAT and FQNNGV. V trimming: 5 bases; J trimming: 5 bases; junction bases outside the gene matches: 5. The CDR3, as DNA: TGTGCCAGCAGCAACAGGGGCCGAACCGGGGAGCTGTTTTTT. It yields the protein CASSNRGRTGELFF.

In this sample, this clone turned up many times. The rearrangement links TRBV28 to TRBJ1-5; D might be TRBD1 (6 bases). V lost 2 bases to trimming and J lost 0 bases, with 17 bases between them. The CDR3 consists of 18 residues. Looked up from germline, CDR1 is MDHEN and CDR2 is SYDVKM. The CDR3: CASSLRGGRTYSNQPQHF. The CDR3 DNA reads as TGTGCCAGCAGTTTAAGGGGGGGACGGACTTATAGCAATCAGCCCCAGCATTTT.

The chain employs TRBV7-2 and TRBJ2-2, with no clear D. Trimming left V 7 bases short and J 4 bases short, with 7 bases between. This CDR3 is built from 12 residues. CDR1 and CDR2 (germline): SGHTA, FQGNSA. As DNA, the CDR3 is TGTGCCAGCACTAGGATCACCGGGGAGCTGTTTTTT. Amino acids: CASTRITGELFF.

The count of this clone is one. The J gene is TRBJ2-1, the V gene TRBV3-1 (or the pseudogene TRBV3-2), with TRBD2 identical over 9 bases. Germline CDR1 LGHDT, CDR2 YNNKEL (reference sequence). The CDR3 sequence is 15 residues long. The trim removed 0 bases at V and 9 bases at J, leaving 6 bases unmatched. CDR3 region: CASSQDRVAGAEQFF. The DNA of the CDR3 is TGTGCCAGCAGCCAAGATAGGGTAGCGGGAGCTGAGCAGTTCTTC.

V is TRBV19 and J is TRBJ1-3; D gene uncertain. Germline CDR1 is LNHDA and CDR2 is SQIVND (reference sequence). V was trimmed by 6 bases and J by 0 bases, leaving 9 bases between them. This CDR3 is 14 amino acids long. CDR3 sequence reads: CASSTTHSGNTIYF. As DNA, the CDR3 is TGTGCCAGTAGCACAACGCACTCTGGAAACACCATATATTTT.

This chain joins TRBV2 and TRBJ1-2; 10 bases align to TRBD1. The germline CDR1 and CDR2 sequences are SNHLY and FYNNEI. This CDR3 contains 16 residues. J gave up 3 bases and V 8 bases, and 12 bases lay outside the gene matches. The CDR3 nucleotides read TGTGCCAGCGGCCGGGACAGGGGAGGGAGGGACTATGGCTACACCTTC. This codes for CASGRDRGGRDYGYTF.

The CDR3 DNA reads TGCGCCAGCAGCCCAGACACCGACAATGAGCAGTTCTTC. As protein: CASSPDTDNEQFF. V usage is TRBV5-1 and J usage is TRBJ2-1; D gene uncertain. CDR3 length: 13 residues. Germline V CDR1 and CDR2: SGHRS, YFSETQ. Trimming took 4 bases from V and 5 from J, leaving 10 bases between them.